The subject of this entry is one T cell receptor (beta chain). This CDR3 is built from 14 residues. Trimming took 4 bases from V and 4 from J, leaving 13 bases between them. Germline V gene sequence: CDR1 SEHNR, CDR2 FQNEAQ (reference sequence). This specimen comes from a study of blood T cell repertoires in COVID-19. On the study more broadly: Collection of acute and convalescent COVID-19 samples took place in the United States, Italy and Spain. Sources were T cells, B-cell-depleted T cells, or PBMCs; the material itself was cDNA or gDNA.

In the study's own analysis: Using reference gene primer amplification, nucleated cell counts were estimated. Generated by immunoSEQ multiplex PCR, the TCRdb table keeps only in-frame clones and is missing some. For V, J and clone size, that table is used; D and trimming come from the DNA. The sample holds 150,000 to 200,000 clones, 82% seen once. The sequence was obtained from a woman aged 70-85 years with acute or convalescent COVID-19. The V gene is TRBV7-9, the J gene TRBJ1-1; D unclear. The sequenced material came from peripheral blood. CDR3 nucleotide sequence: TGTGCCAGCAGCTCCCCAACTGGTGCCACTGAAGCTTTCTTT. Translated, it gives CASSSPTGATEAFF.